This T cell receptor (beta chain) was retrieved from a study of brain T cells in children with intractable seizures. Points from the study as a whole: Patients' HCMV serostatus was unknown; virus specificity rests on CDR3 similarity alone.

Clones were sequenced by immunoSEQ multiplex PCR, and TCRdb holds only the in-frame ones, with some missing. The data contain some 64,000 clones, around 96% of them singletons. With respect to this clone: The antigen is not known.

CDR3 length equals 13 residues. Per the germline V gene, CDR1 is MNHEY and CDR2 is SMNVEV (reference sequence). The ends were cut back, 4 bases at V and 8 bases at J, with 12 bases in the middle. The clonotype comes from a boy younger than two with focal cortical dysplasia and intractable seizures. Sequences were derived from peripheral blood, sampled at surgery. V usage is TRBV27 and J usage is TRBJ2-4; D possibly corresponds to TRBD1 (5 bases). CDR3 sequence reads: CASSSPYRHIQYF. CDR3 DNA: TGTGCCAGCAGTTCGCCATACAGGCACATTCAGTACTTC.